This record covers a single TCR beta chain. The germline CDR1 and CDR2 sequences are LGHDT and YNNKEL (reference sequence). This CDR3 comprises 13 residues. V was shortened by 1 base and J by 4 bases, with 8 bases between the two germline ends. Unique molecular identifiers were incorporated when the TCRbeta library was constructed. Via MiXCR, TCRdb re-called the PCR reads, giving one row per CDR3 protein. This sample has hundreds of thousands of distinct CDR3 sequences, with about 14% found just once. This sample is drawn from a study of T-cell reconstitution after alpha-beta-depleted transplantation in children.

The V gene is TRBV3-1, the J gene TRBJ2-7; unclear D gene. The sequence was collected from a human donor who donated a stem cell graft to a child with Fanconi anemia. Here the sequenced sample was PBMCs, taken from the stem cell graft. The CDR3 sequence is CASSQGSAYEQYF. CDR3 bases: TGTGCCAGCAGCCAAGGCAGTGCGTACGAGCAGTACTTC.